This T cell receptor beta chain was retrieved from a study of patients and donors after allogeneic stem cell transplantation. TCRdb re-called the RT-PCR reads through MiXCR, storing one row per CDR3 protein. This repertoire shows about 200,000 distinct CDR3 sequences, 41% found once; its top ten account for 25% to 35%. The CDR3 is 14 residues long. Per the germline V gene, CDR1 is GTSNPN and CDR2 is SVGIG (reference sequence). V dropped 0 bases and J dropped 5 bases, with 13 bases sitting between them. V is TRBV30 and J is TRBJ1-1, with no clear D. The sample taken for sequencing was blood, either unsorted or a sorted T cell fraction (not recorded which). The source of this sequence is a human donor who was either an allogeneic HSCT recipient or a stem cell or donor lymphocyte infusion donor (not recorded which). It is not recorded whose cells these are; they may come from a transplant donor. The CDR3, as DNA: TGTGCCTGGAGTGTACGCGGGGTGAGGACTGAAGCTTTCTTT. It yields the protein CAWSVRGVRTEAFF.